This T cell receptor beta chain was profiled in a study of blood T cell repertoires in COVID-19. Source study methods: Amplification from reference gene primers served as the basis for estimated nucleated cell counts. Assay used: immunoSEQ multiplex PCR; TCRdb lists only in-frame clones, some missing. V, J and clone size derive from that table, while D and trimming were established from the DNA sequence. This sample has around 200,000 clones, with around 90% found just once. Germline V gene data show CDR1 as SGHTS and CDR2 as YDEGEE. The CDR3 runs to 16 residues. V shed 1 base, J shed 1 base, and the junction held 5 bases outside the gene matches.

The V call is TRBV5-8, the J call TRBJ2-3; 8 bases are shared with TRBD2. The receptor was derived from a woman between 25 and 40 years old who had recovered from COVID-19. The sample consisted of PBMCs or T cells enriched from blood (not recorded which). The CDR3 spells CASSLRGGSGTDTQYF. CDR3 nucleotides: TGTGCCAGCAGCTTGCGCGGGGGGTCTGGCACAGATACGCAGTATTTT.